The 22 T cell receptor beta chains below were found in one sample sequenced in a study of post-analysis software for immune sequencing data. The TCR beta cDNA libraries contained unique molecular identifiers. One entry per CDR3 protein, called by TCRdb with MiXCR from the PCR reads. The sample records about 800,000 distinct CDR3 sequences, roughly 29% being singletons. Their recognized antigens are unknown. The study's findings and limits: Among 4 or 5 TRBV segments more frequent in patients than controls were TRBV5-6, TRBV5-1 and TRBV20-1.

Sample: blood. These receptors came from a girl between 5 and 17 years old with multiple sclerosis.

This chain links TRBV12-3 or TRBV12-4 with TRBJ2-1; 14 bases line up with TRBD2. V shed 4 bases, J shed 12 bases, and the junction held 8 bases outside the gene matches. The CDR3 extends over 15 amino acids. Here the CDR3 reads CASSSAGLAGEGQFF. Here the CDR3 DNA reads TGTGCCAGCAGTTCCGCGGGACTAGCGGGAGAGGGGCAGTTCTTC.

The chain couples TRBV19 to TRBJ1-2; D is uncertain. CDR1 is LNHDA and CDR2 is SQIVND in the germline V gene (reference sequence). The V gene lost 3 bases and the J gene lost 6 bases, with 17 bases spanning the gap. The CDR3 has 15 residues. DNA of the CDR3: TGTGCCAGTAGTATTCGCCAGGACTACCGAAATGGCTACACCTTC. Protein: CASSIRQDYRNGYTF.

V usage is TRBV5-1 and J usage is TRBJ1-4; weak D call: TRBD1 (6 bases). CDR1 SGHRS and CDR2 YFSETQ come from the germline V gene. Deletions cut 3 bases from V and 8 bases from J, with 17 bases between. CDR3 size: 15 residues. CDR3 protein: CASSSLPGAGEKLFF. CDR3 sequence (DNA): TGCGCCAGCAGCTCGCTCCCGGGGGCTGGCGAAAAACTGTTTTTT. The full variable domain, rest sourced from reference TRBV5-1 and TRBJ1-4, is KAGVTQTPRYLIKTRGQQVTLSCSPISGHRSVSWYQQTPGQGLQFLFEYFSETQRNKGNFPGRFSGRQFSNSRSEMNVSTLELGDSALYLCASSSLPGAGEKLFFGSGTQLSVL.

V and J are TRBV6-2 or TRBV6-3 and TRBJ2-2; 12 bases map to TRBD2. The germline CDR1 and CDR2 sequences are MNHEY and SVGEGT. The CDR3 runs to 19 residues. V lost 1 base to trimming and J lost 2 bases; unmatched junction nucleotides: 8. The CDR3 DNA reads TGTGCCAGCAGTTACTTACTGTGGACTAGCGGGATAAACACCGGGGAGCTGTTTTTT. This sequence encodes CASSYLLWTSGINTGELFF.

The sample holds a few counts of this clonotype. The chain joins TRBV20-1 to TRBJ1-6, with D perhaps matching TRBD1 (6 bases). The CDR3 covers 14 residues. Germline V gene data show CDR1 as DFQATT and CDR2 as SNEGSKA (reference sequence). V lost 1 base and J 10 bases, leaving 14 bases between the germline ends. This chain's CDR3 is CSARVGGLQSPLHF. Here the CDR3 DNA reads TGCAGTGCTAGAGTAGGGGGGCTACAATCACCCCTCCACTTT.

CDR3 DNA: TGTGCCAGCAGTTACAGGGGAGGTGAAAAACTGTTTTTT. It codes for CASSYRGGEKLFF. The chain employs TRBV6-6 and TRBJ1-4, with D possibly TRBD1 on 5 matching bases. Trimming pared 2 bases from V and 7 bases from J, leaving 8 bases between. This CDR3 is 13 amino acids long. The germline V gene has CDR1 MNHNY and CDR2 SVGAGI (reference sequence).

Concerning this clonotype itself: A much larger clone is a single base away; this may be a read error. The rearrangement uses TRBV29-1 and TRBJ1-2, with D unresolved. CDR1 and CDR2 from the germline V gene are SQVTM and ANQGSEA. CDR3 size: 12 residues. In nucleotides, the CDR3 is TGCAGCGTTGAATGGACCAACTATGGCCACACCTTC. It yields the protein CSVEWTNYGHTF.

This clonotype has a handful of counts. The rearrangement links TRBV5-1 to TRBJ1-1, with D unclear. The CDR3 has 12 residues. Trimming shortened V by 6 bases and J by 5 bases, and 11 bases separated the two germline ends. Germline values: CDR1 SGHRS, CDR2 YFSETQ. The CDR3 DNA reads as TGCGCCAGCAAAACCCCTCAGACTGAAGCTTTCTTT. This translates into CASKTPQTEAFF. Based on the CDR3 plus reference TRBV5-1 and TRBJ1-1, the full variable domain is KAGVTQTPRYLIKTRGQQVTLSCSPISGHRSVSWYQQTPGQGLQFLFEYFSETQRNKGNFPGRFSGRQFSNSRSEMNVSTLELGDSALYLCASKTPQTEAFFGQGTRLTVV.

This clonotype has just a few counts. The chain carries TRBV10-3 and TRBJ1-1; D perhaps matches TRBD1 (6 bases). V lost 10 bases, J lost 3 bases, and 15 bases lay in between. The germline CDR1 and CDR2 sequences are ENHRY and SYGVKD. The CDR3 totals 13 residues. The CDR3 DNA sequence: TGTGCCACCATTAGGGGGGTTGACACTGAAGCTTTCTTT. This translates into CATIRGVDTEAFF.

This clonotype was observed a handful of times. V gene TRBV20-1 combines with J gene TRBJ1-1; 9 bases line up with TRBD1. CDR1 DFQATT and CDR2 SNEGSKA come from the germline V gene (reference sequence). CDR3 length: 13 amino acids. Trimming removed 5 bases from V and 1 base from J; junction bases left unmatched: 2. The CDR3 sequence: CSAEDRGNTEAFF. CDR3 bases: TGCAGTGCTGAGGACAGGGGGAACACTGAAGCTTTCTTT.

There are a few counts of this clonotype. The V gene is TRBV20-1, the J gene TRBJ2-7; the match to TRBD2 covers 13 bases. The germline gives CDR1 DFQATT, CDR2 SNEGSKA (reference sequence). The CDR3 spans 14 residues. J gave up 2 bases and V 6 bases, and 4 bases lay outside the gene matches. CDR3 DNA: TGCAGTGCCACTAGCGGGAGGGCTCCCTACGAGCAGTACTTC. The encoded protein is CSATSGRAPYEQYF.

In this sample, this clonotype turned up many times. The rearrangement joins TRBV11-2 to TRBJ2-3, with 7 nucleotides matching TRBD1. V lost 3 bases to trimming and J lost 6 bases; unmatched junction nucleotides: 3. This CDR3 contains 13 residues. Germline loops: CDR1 SGHAT, CDR2 FQNNGV. CDR3 loop: CASSLTGPDTQYF. The CDR3 region has the DNA TGTGCCAGCAGCTTGACAGGGCCCGATACGCAGTATTTT.

The V gene is TRBV11-2, the J gene TRBJ2-1; D tentatively reads TRBD1 or TRBD2 (5 bases each). Trimming stripped 1 base from V and 7 bases from J, with 14 bases between. The CDR3 covers 15 residues. Germline V lookup: CDR1 SGHAT, CDR2 FQNNGV. Written as DNA, the CDR3 is TGTGCCAGCAGCTTAGTTCGGGGCCCGGGGAATGAGCAGTTCTTC. Amino acid sequence: CASSLVRGPGNEQFF. The entire variable domain, with the rest obtained from reference TRBV11-2 and TRBJ2-1, is as follows: EAGVAQSPRYKIIEKRQSVAFWCNPISGHATLYWYQQILGQGPKLLIQFQNNGVVDDSQLPKDRFSAERLKGVDSTLKIQPAKLEDSAVYLCASSLVRGPGNEQFFGPGTRLTVL.

The chain has TRBV7-2 and TRBJ2-1; 14 bases align to TRBD2. The germline gives CDR1 SGHTA, CDR2 FQGNSA. This CDR3 is 14 amino acids long. Unmatched junction bases numbered 4, after V lost 1 base and J lost 14 bases. The DNA for the CDR3 is TGTGCCAGCAGCTTAGGACTAGCGGGAGGGTCCGAGTTCTTC. This codes for CASSLGLAGGSEFF.

This clonotype occurred a few times. The gene calls are TRBV19 and TRBJ1-1, with D possibly matching TRBD1 (6 bases). Germline CDR1 and CDR2: LNHDA and SQIVND (reference sequence). CDR3 size: 15 residues. With 2 bases removed from V and 1 base from J, the gap between germline ends came to 11 bases. The CDR3 region is CASSISGTRNTEAFF. In nucleotides, the CDR3 is TGTGCCAGTAGTATATCCGGGACAAGGAACACTGAAGCTTTCTTT.

V gene TRBV2 combines with J gene TRBJ2-3, with D perhaps matching TRBD2 (5 bases). Looked up from germline, CDR1 is SNHLY and CDR2 is FYNNEI. Trimming took off 2 bases at V and 0 bases at J, with 15 bases between the two ends. The CDR3 is 17 residues long. CDR3 region: CASSERVGGPSTDTQYF. In nucleotides, the CDR3 is TGTGCCAGCAGTGAACGGGTCGGCGGGCCTAGCACAGATACGCAGTATTTT.

The chain uses TRBV25-1 and TRBJ2-5; D may correspond to TRBD1 or TRBD2 (6 bases each). The CDR3 covers 15 residues. The germline V and J ends were trimmed by 4 bases and 5 bases, with 17 bases remaining between them. CDR1 is MGHDK, CDR2 SYGVNS, per germline. For the CDR3, the DNA is TGTGCCAGCAGTGTGGCTGGGGGGCGCTCGGAGACCCAGTACTTC. Its translation is CASSVAGGRSETQYF.

This clonotype was detected only a few times. The chain couples TRBV29-1 to TRBJ1-5, with D maybe TRBD1 (6 bases). From germline, CDR1 is SQVTM and CDR2 ANQGSEA. V was pared by 7 bases and J by 6 bases, with 16 bases between. This CDR3 has 13 residues. The CDR3 DNA sequence: TGCAGCGCTGGGCAGGGGTGGGCTCAGCCCCAGCATTTT. It encodes CSAGQGWAQPQHF.

This clonotype has just a few counts. The chain is built from TRBV12-3 or TRBV12-4 and TRBJ2-5, with 13 bases fitting TRBD2. Trimming cost V 6 bases and J 3 bases; bases outside gene matches: 4. The CDR3 extends over 15 amino acids. The CDR3 coding sequence is TGTGCCAGCAGACCGGGACTAGCGGGGAAAGAGACCCAGTACTTC. It specifies CASRPGLAGKETQYF.

This clonotype was observed at least ten times. This chain joins TRBV10-3 and TRBJ2-1; 9 bases are shared with TRBD2. The ends lost 3 bases at V and 5 bases at J; junction bases unmatched: 8. Germline CDR1 is ENHRY and CDR2 is SYGVKD. The CDR3 consists of 16 residues. CDR3 sequence reads: CAISDLAGVGNNEQFF. The CDR3 DNA reads as TGTGCCATCAGTGATTTAGCGGGAGTAGGTAACAATGAGCAGTTCTTC.

The CDR3 reads CSAGQVHGRPTNNEQYF. CDR3 DNA: TGCAGCGCCGGACAGGTACACGGCCGCCCGACAAACAATGAGCAGTACTTC. The chain employs TRBV29-1 and TRBJ2-1; 7 positions agree with TRBD1. The DNA end is more similar to TRBJ2-7, so the J call may be wrong. Germline loops: CDR1 SQVTM, CDR2 ANQGSEA. This CDR3 has 17 residues.

This sequence joins TRBV4-1 and TRBJ2-2; 12 bases match TRBD2. V shed 6 bases and J 6 bases; nucleotides not matched to a gene: 8. CDR3 size: 16 residues. Germline-derived CDR1 and CDR2 are MGHRA and YSYEKL. CDR3 nucleotide sequence: TGCGCCAGCAGAATAACCGGGACTAGCGGGTCCGGGGAGCTGTTTTTT. Encoded protein: CASRITGTSGSGELFF.